The T cell receptor (beta chain) under discussion was sequenced for a study of blood T cell repertoires in COVID-19. Study background: Donors in the United States, Italy and Spain gave samples during acute or convalescent COVID-19. Nucleic acid was either cDNA or gDNA, and it came from T cells, B-cell-depleted T cells, or PBMCs.

V was clipped by 6 bases and J by 3 bases; unmatched bases: 11. CDR1 and CDR2 (germline): WNHNN, SYGVQD (reference sequence). This CDR3 is 16 amino acids long. Original processing methods: Reference gene primer amplification yielded estimated nucleated cell counts. Only in-frame clones appear in the TCRdb table, and some are missing; sequencing was by immunoSEQ multiplex PCR. For V, J and clone size, that table is used; D and trimming come from the DNA. The sample lists roughly 24,000 clones, about 92% occurring once. Sequenced material: peripheral blood. This chain joins TRBV10-1 and TRBJ1-5; 7 bases are shared with TRBD1. This receptor was identified in a human donor in a cohort sampled during active COVID-19. The CDR3, as DNA: TGCGCCAGCAGATTCCTCAGGGGGTCCTACAATCAGCCCCAGCATTTT. It codes for CASRFLRGSYNQPQHF.